A single sample is the source of the 6 T cell receptor beta chains below, sequenced in a study of CD8+ T cells in alopecia areata. Once RNA had been extracted, it was reverse transcribed into cDNA to act as the sequencing template. Some clones are missing from TCRdb's copy, which holds only in-frame ones; the method was immunoSEQ multiplex PCR. This sample yields 200,000 to 250,000 clones, of which approximately 70% are seen a single time; over 1% belongs to the top ten. Treatment of the sample: oral pan-JAK inhibitor, 5-10 mg twice daily. This specimen consisted of CD4+ T cells sorted from blood, obtained around week 46, from a patient treated with tofacitinib. Receptors originate from a human donor with alopecia areata.

V usage is TRBV2 and J usage is TRBJ1-1; TRBD1 is a possible D gene (6 bases). Germline values: CDR1 SNHLY, CDR2 FYNNEI. The V and J ends lost 6 bases and 0 bases respectively, with 14 bases between them. The CDR3 totals 15 residues. The DNA of the CDR3 is TGTGCCAGCAGAGAGGACAGTAAGATGAACACTGAAGCTTTCTTT. It is translated as CASREDSKMNTEAFF.

This clone was seen more than once but under ten times. This chain connects TRBV5-1 to TRBJ1-4; D possibly corresponds to TRBD1 (5 bases). The germline V gene has CDR1 SGHRS and CDR2 YFSETQ. Trimming shortened V by 4 bases and J by 4 bases, and 11 bases separated the two germline ends. The CDR3 is 14 residues long. CDR3 sequence reads: CASSPDRFNEKLFF. The CDR3 bases are TGCGCCAGCAGCCCCGACAGATTTAATGAAAAACTGTTTTTT.

The genes are TRBV6-6 and TRBJ2-3, with D unclear. The ends were cut back, 10 bases at V and 6 bases at J, with 11 bases in the middle. This CDR3 has 11 amino acids. CDR1 and CDR2 from the germline V gene are MNHNY and SVGAGI (reference sequence). The DNA of the CDR3 is TGTGCCACCAAAGATTCGGATACGCAGTATTTT. Translating gives CATKDSDTQYF.

This clone was counted a few times. The chain has TRBV5-1 and TRBJ2-1, with TRBD1 matching over 9 bases. Germline CDR1 reads SGHRS; CDR2 reads YFSETQ. Trimming cost V 7 bases and J 8 bases; bases outside gene matches: 13. The CDR3 totals 15 residues. CDR3 residues: CASSRTGQGPDEQFF. The CDR3, as DNA: TGCGCCAGCTCGCGAACGGGACAGGGTCCTGATGAGCAGTTCTTC.

This clone was found a few times. As DNA, the CDR3 is TGTGCCAGCAGCTTTATCCCTAGCGGGGCTACAGATACGCAGTATTTT. It encodes CASSFIPSGATDTQYF. V is TRBV7-6 and J is TRBJ2-3; 9 bases line up with TRBD2. Per germline, CDR1 SGHVS and CDR2 FNYEAQ. Trimming took 3 bases from V and 3 from J; bases not matched to a gene: 7. This CDR3 spans 16 amino acids.

The genes are TRBV4-3 and TRBJ1-6, with D unclear. V dropped 3 bases and J dropped 5 bases, with 11 bases sitting between them. The CDR3 covers 15 residues. Germline V gene data show CDR1 as LGHNA and CDR2 as YSLEER. CDR3 in amino acids: CASSHLVQDNSPLHF. The DNA of the CDR3 is TGCGCCAGCAGCCACCTGGTCCAGGATAATTCACCCCTCCACTTT.